This TCR beta chain was captured in a study of beta chain features in type 1 diabetes. Overall study findings and caveats: Although PCR might favor shorter templates, it would do so equally in patients and controls. Across all four CD4+ subsets, people with type 1 diabetes showed modestly shorter TCRB CDR3s.

Per donor, one heparinised blood draw averaged around 120 mL. The germline V gene has CDR1 MNHEY and CDR2 SVGAGI. This CDR3 region has 14 residues. V shed 8 bases and J shed 2 bases, with 14 bases lying between them. On this clone: Its antigen is not identified.

The investigators reverse transcribed all of the isolated RNA, so they sequenced expressed TCRB transcripts. TCRdb's table, derived via immunoSEQ multiplex PCR, lists solely in-frame clones and lacks some. The sample has some 170,000 clones; more than 60% are singletons. The sequence derives from a man aged 25-40 years with type 1 diabetes. The material sequenced was naive CD4+ T cells from blood. V usage is TRBV6-5 and J usage is TRBJ2-3, with TRBD1 as a possible D gene (5 bases). The CDR3 loop is CASSRQGPTDTQYF. CDR3 nucleotide sequence: TGTGCCAGCTCTCGTCAGGGCCCCACAGATACGCAGTATTTT.